This passage covers 31 T cell receptor beta chains from one sample sequenced in a study of T-cell memory formation after mild COVID-19. TCRdb reanalysed the 5' RACE reads using MiXCR and keeps one entry per CDR3 protein. The repertoire holds a few hundred thousand distinct CDR3 sequences, with roughly a tenth as singletons. What was sequenced was PBMCs or a T cell subset sorted from them (not recorded which). The receptors here all came from a man between 18 and 29 years old who had mild COVID-19 (a few samples of this study predate the infection). Cell type and time point are not known.

The chain carries TRBV4-1 and TRBJ2-7; D is undetermined. The CDR3 is 16 amino acids. Per germline, CDR1 MGHRA and CDR2 YSYEKL. V gave up 1 base and J gave up 0 bases, with 13 bases separating them. The CDR3, as DNA: TGCGCCAGCAGCCAAGTCGGACGCCGCCCCTCCTACGAGCAGTACTTC. Amino acids: CASSQVGRRPSYEQYF.

The table lists this clonotype with a few counts. The J gene is TRBJ1-1, the V gene TRBV7-6; no reliable D call. V was shortened by 5 bases and J by 3 bases, with 19 bases between the two germline ends. Germline CDR1 SGHVS, CDR2 FNYEAQ. The CDR3 has 16 amino acids. The CDR3 protein is CASSLGGQLWDTEAFF. As DNA, the CDR3 is TGTGCCAGCAGCCTAGGCGGCCAGCTATGGGACACTGAAGCTTTCTTT.

The CDR3 DNA follows: TGTGCCAGCAGCCTAACAGGGCCCTGGGAGACCCAGTACTTC. Translated, it gives CASSLTGPWETQYF. The chain couples TRBV7-2 to TRBJ2-5; tentatively, D is TRBD1 (6 bases). Per the germline V gene, CDR1 is SGHTA and CDR2 is FQGNSA. V lost 5 bases, J lost 5 bases, and 15 bases lay in between. The CDR3 consists of 14 residues.

This clonotype was detected only a few times. V gene TRBV28 combines with J gene TRBJ2-2; no definite D call. V was pared by 7 bases and J by 4 bases, with 13 bases between. The CDR3 has 14 amino acids. The germline V gene encodes CDR1 MDHEN and CDR2 SYDVKM. The CDR3 DNA is TGTGCCAGCATGATCAGCATTCTCACCGGGGAGCTGTTTTTT. This sequence encodes CASMISILTGELFF. Full variable domain (remainder filled in from reference TRBV28 and TRBJ2-2): DVKVTQSSRYLVKRTGEKVFLECVQDMDHENMFWYRQDPGLGLRLIYFSYDVKMKEKGDIPEGYSVSREKKERFSLILESASTNQTSMYLCASMISILTGELFFGEGSRLTVL.

There are many counts of this clonotype. The J gene is TRBJ1-2, the V gene TRBV24-1, with 7 bases matching TRBD1. V shed 10 bases and J 8 bases; nucleotides not matched to a gene: 12. The CDR3 is 13 amino acids. Germline CDR1 is KGHDR and CDR2 is SFDVKD. This CDR3 reads CATSHRGAKGYTF. In DNA, the CDR3 is TGTGCCACGTCTCACAGGGGAGCGAAAGGCTACACCTTC.

This clonotype was picked up a small number of times. The genes are TRBV18 and TRBJ2-1; TRBD2 matches at 8 bases. The CDR3 loop spans 15 amino acids. J was trimmed by 8 bases and V by 6 bases; bases with no gene match: 12. Germline CDR1 KGHSH, CDR2 LQKENI. The CDR3 nucleotides are TGTGCCAGCTCCCCGACGGGGGGGCGTGGCGATGAGCAGTTCTTC. Its translation is CASSPTGGRGDEQFF.

This clonotype occurred a few times. The CDR3 loop is CASRSRTSGGRMETQYF. The CDR3 DNA reads TGTGCCAGCAGAAGCCGGACTAGCGGGGGGAGGATGGAGACCCAGTACTTC. The J gene is TRBJ2-5, the V gene TRBV5-8; 14 bases fit TRBD2. V shed 5 bases and J 5 bases; nucleotides not matched to a gene: 11. CDR1 is SGHTS, CDR2 YDEGEE, per germline. The CDR3 extends over 17 amino acids.

This chain links TRBV4-2 with TRBJ1-6; 10 bases map to TRBD1. V trimming: 0 bases; J trimming: 7 bases; junction bases outside the gene matches: 3. The CDR3 totals 16 residues. The germline gives CDR1 LGHNA, CDR2 YNFKEQ. The DNA for the CDR3 is TGTGCCAGCAGCCAAGAGGGGACAGGGGCCAATTCACCCCTCCACTTT. It specifies CASSQEGTGANSPLHF.

This clonotype was counted a few times. The DNA of the CDR3 is TGTGCCAGCAGCCCATTGGGACAGGGGAATGGCTACACCTTC. This sequence encodes CASSPLGQGNGYTF. This chain joins TRBV7-9 and TRBJ1-2, with 10 bases lining up with TRBD1. Germline values: CDR1 SEHNR, CDR2 FQNEAQ (reference sequence). The length of the CDR3 is 14 residues. J gave up 6 bases and V 5 bases, and 6 bases lay outside the gene matches.

This clonotype appeared a few times. The V gene is TRBV5-1, the J gene TRBJ2-6; D is possibly TRBD2 (6 bases). V dropped 4 bases and J dropped 3 bases, with 11 bases sitting between them. The CDR3 length is 15 residues. CDR1 SGHRS and CDR2 YFSETQ come from the germline V gene. The chain's CDR3 is CASSRGGDGANVLTF. For the CDR3, the DNA is TGCGCCAGCAGCCGGGGCGGGGATGGGGCCAACGTCCTGACTTTC.

This clonotype was picked up a small number of times. V usage is TRBV6-6 and J usage is TRBJ1-2, with D perhaps matching TRBD1 (5 bases). The CDR3 spans 13 residues. Germline V gene data show CDR1 as MNHNY and CDR2 as SVGAGI (reference sequence). V gave up 6 bases and J gave up 8 bases, with 16 bases separating them. The CDR3 sequence is CASSPTGGEGYTF. Here the CDR3 DNA reads TGTGCCAGCAGCCCCACAGGAGGTGAAGGCTACACCTTC.

The gene calls are TRBV7-6 and TRBJ2-3, with D uncertain. The ends were cut back, 1 base at V and 5 bases at J, with 16 bases in the middle. The CDR3 has 16 residues. From germline, CDR1 is SGHVS and CDR2 FNYEAQ. CDR3 nucleotide sequence: TGTGCCAGCAGCTTAGATACAAGTAGGGTGGGAGATACGCAGTATTTT. Its protein is CASSLDTSRVGDTQYF. Looking up the rest from reference TRBV7-6 and TRBJ2-3 gives the full variable domain: GAGVSQSPRYKVTKRGQDVALRCDPISGHVSLYWYRQALGQGPEFLTYFNYEAQQDKSGLPNDRFSAERPEGSISTLTIQRTEQRDSAMYRCASSLDTSRVGDTQYFGPGTRLTVL.

The chain employs TRBV6-2 or TRBV6-3 and TRBJ2-2; D call uncertain. The germline V and J ends were trimmed by 8 bases and 5 bases, with 9 bases remaining between them. There are 12 residues in the CDR3. Germline loops: CDR1 MNHEY, CDR2 SVGEGT. CDR3 coding DNA: TGTGCCAGCTTCGTAGGGACCGGGGAGCTGTTTTTT. Its translation is CASFVGTGELFF.

This clonotype was detected many times. The chain is built from TRBV5-1 and TRBJ2-7; unclear D gene. The CDR3 loop spans 12 amino acids. Trimming took 5 bases from V and 3 from J, leaving 9 bases between them. In germline, CDR1 is SGHRS, CDR2 YFSETQ. Here the CDR3 DNA reads TGCGCCAGCAGTGACACAAGCTACGAGCAGTACTTC. This encodes CASSDTSYEQYF.

The chain links TRBV7-2 to TRBJ2-2, with TRBD2 as a possible D gene (6 bases). V was clipped by 4 bases and J by 6 bases, with 15 bases between them. The CDR3 has 15 residues. CDR1 SGHTA and CDR2 FQGNSA come from the germline V gene. The CDR3 loop is CASSSVAGSAGELFF. Here the CDR3 DNA reads TGTGCCAGCAGCTCGGTCGCGGGGTCGGCCGGGGAGCTGTTTTTT.

The V and J genes are TRBV20-1 and TRBJ2-7; perhaps TRBD1 as D (6 bases). V lost 1 base, J lost 3 bases, and 10 bases lay in between. The CDR3 consists of 13 residues. In germline, CDR1 is DFQATT, CDR2 SNEGSKA (reference sequence). The CDR3 nucleotides read TGCAGTGCTAGAGCTCGGGACATCTACGAGCAGTACTTC. Translated, it gives CSARARDIYEQYF.

A few counts support this clonotype. The chain recombines TRBV6-6 with TRBJ1-1, with TRBD1 matching over 7 bases. Germline V gene lookup returns CDR1 MNHNY and CDR2 SVGAGI (reference sequence). The CDR3 has 15 residues. The ends lost 2 bases at V and 1 base at J; junction bases unmatched: 4. CDR3 region: CASSYEYRGNTEAFF. CDR3 bases: TGTGCCAGCAGTTACGAGTACAGGGGGAACACTGAAGCTTTCTTT.

The rearrangement uses TRBV7-9 and TRBJ1-1; D is ambiguous. This CDR3 comprises 12 residues. Germline CDR1 and CDR2: SEHNR and FQNEAQ (reference sequence). Trimming stripped 5 bases from V and 9 bases from J, with 13 bases between. The CDR3 spells CASSVRRDQAFF. Here the CDR3 DNA reads TGTGCCAGCAGCGTGAGGAGGGATCAAGCTTTCTTT. Variable domain in full (rest from reference TRBV7-9 and TRBJ1-1): DTGVSQNPRHKITKRGQNVTFRCDPISEHNRLYWYRQTLGQGPEFLTYFQNEAQLEKSRLLSDRFSAERPKGSFSTLEIQRTEQGDSAMYLCASSVRRDQAFFGQGTRLTVV.

The CDR3 reads CASTEGGVWNNEQFF. CDR3 nucleotides: TGTGCCAGCACCGAAGGGGGAGTTTGGAACAATGAGCAGTTCTTC. The chain employs TRBV7-6 and TRBJ2-1, with D possibly TRBD1 on 6 matching bases. Trimming removed 7 bases from V and 5 bases from J, with 18 bases in between. The CDR3 length is 15 residues. In germline, CDR1 is SGHVS, CDR2 FNYEAQ.

The sample holds a few counts of this clonotype. This chain connects TRBV2 to TRBJ2-5; TRBD2 is a possible D gene (6 bases). This CDR3 has 16 amino acids. CDR1 is SNHLY and CDR2 is FYNNEI in the germline V gene. V was pared by 1 base and J by 9 bases, with 21 bases between. The CDR3, as DNA: TGTGCCAGCAGTGAAGTGGGCGGGGCCACTCGGTCGGCCCAGTACTTC. Its protein is CASSEVGGATRSAQYF.

This clonotype was picked up a small number of times. This chain connects TRBV7-9 to TRBJ1-1; 8 nucleotides align to TRBD1. Losses at the gene ends were 4 bases for V and 11 bases for J; bases not matched to a gene: 9. The CDR3 has 13 residues. Germline V lookup: CDR1 SEHNR, CDR2 FQNEAQ (reference sequence). The CDR3 DNA reads as TGTGCCAGCAGCTCCAGACAGGGGCGCCGGGCTTTCTTT. Translated, it gives CASSSRQGRRAFF.

V usage is TRBV24-1 and J usage is TRBJ1-4, with D maybe TRBD1 (5 bases). The CDR3 is 17 residues long. Germline loops: CDR1 KGHDR, CDR2 SFDVKD. Trimming removed 3 bases at V and 1 base at J, with 14 bases between. In DNA, the CDR3 is TGTGCCACCAGTGATGGCCGGGACTGGGAAACTAATGAAAAACTGTTTTTT. Amino acids: CATSDGRDWETNEKLFF.

This clonotype was counted between two and nine times. This sequence joins TRBV9 and TRBJ2-5, with D unresolved. The CDR3 consists of 14 residues. V lost 4 bases, J lost 1 base, and 11 bases lay in between. Per germline, CDR1 SGDLS and CDR2 YYNGEE. DNA of the CDR3: TGTGCCAGCAGCCCCCCACGCAGCCAAGAGACCCAGTACTTC. It encodes CASSPPRSQETQYF.

The sample holds many counts of this clonotype. The chain has TRBV19 and TRBJ2-7; 10 bases match TRBD2. The J segment lost 6 bases and the V segment lost 3 bases, leaving 14 bases of the junction unmatched. Germline V gene data show CDR1 as LNHDA and CDR2 as SQIVND (reference sequence). This CDR3 region has 17 residues. CDR3 nucleotides: TGTGCCAGTAGTATTTACCCTAGCGGGGGCCCGGTTCTCGAGCAGTACTTC. This gives the protein CASSIYPSGGPVLEQYF.

CDR3 DNA sequence: TGTGCCAGCAGCGGCGGGGACTCACACGGGCCCAATGAGCAGTTCTTC. As protein: CASSGGDSHGPNEQFF. The gene calls are TRBV9 and TRBJ2-1; D is possibly TRBD2 (6 bases). The germline V gene has CDR1 SGDLS and CDR2 YYNGEE. The CDR3 contains 16 residues. V shed 3 bases and J shed 6 bases, with 19 bases lying between them. Filled out from reference TRBV9 and TRBJ2-1, the complete variable domain reads DSGVTQTPKHLITATGQRVTLRCSPRSGDLSVYWYQQSLDQGLQFLIQYYNGEERAKGNILERFSAQQFPDLHSELNLSSLELGDSALYFCASSGGDSHGPNEQFFGPGTRLTVL.

This clonotype was counted only a few times. The V gene is TRBV4-2, the J gene TRBJ2-7; 7 bases fit TRBD1. J lost 9 bases, V lost 0 bases, and 14 bases had no gene match. CDR1 and CDR2 from the germline V gene are LGHNA and YNFKEQ. The CDR3 totals 16 residues. CDR3 residues: CASSQDRGGSLRGQYF. DNA of the CDR3: TGTGCCAGCAGCCAAGATAGAGGGGGCTCTCTACGAGGGCAGTACTTC.

The chain links TRBV6-6 to TRBJ2-7; the D gene is possibly TRBD1 (6 bases). CDR3 length equals 13 residues. Germline V gene data show CDR1 as MNHNY and CDR2 as SVGAGI (reference sequence). Trimming took off 6 bases at V and 4 bases at J, with 13 bases between the two ends. The CDR3 protein is CASSHRVGYEQYV. In DNA form, the CDR3 reads TGTGCCAGCAGCCACAGGGTAGGGTACGAGCAGTACGTC.

This clonotype was observed a handful of times. The gene calls are TRBV10-3 and TRBJ2-7; 7 bases map to TRBD1. The CDR3 runs to 13 residues. Unmatched junction bases numbered 8, after V lost 8 bases and J lost 4 bases. Germline V lookup: CDR1 ENHRY, CDR2 SYGVKD. The CDR3, as DNA: TGTGCCATCCGAGCCGACAGGGCATACGAGCAGTACGTC. Its translation is CAIRADRAYEQYV.

The rearrangement joins TRBV9 to TRBJ2-2, with D perhaps TRBD1 or TRBD2 (5 bases each). The CDR3 has 14 residues. V was clipped by 0 bases and J by 4 bases, with 7 bases between them. Germline V CDR1 and CDR2: SGDLS, YYNGEE. The CDR3: CASSVGGATGELFF. The CDR3 coding sequence is TGTGCCAGCAGCGTAGGAGGGGCCACCGGGGAGCTGTTTTTT.

This clonotype has more than one count but fewer than ten. This sequence joins TRBV10-3 and TRBJ2-2, with TRBD1 matching over 8 bases. V was clipped by 5 bases and J by 1 base; unmatched bases: 3. This CDR3 region has 15 residues. In germline, CDR1 is ENHRY, CDR2 SYGVKD. The chain's CDR3 is CAISSGTGNTGELFF. Written as DNA, the CDR3 is TGTGCCATCAGTTCCGGGACAGGGAACACCGGGGAGCTGTTTTTT.

This clonotype was seen ten or more times. V is TRBV7-2 and J is TRBJ2-7, with TRBD1 identical over 11 bases. With V trimmed by 5 bases and J by 6 bases, 6 bases remained unmatched. Germline values: CDR1 SGHTA, CDR2 FQGNSA. The CDR3 loop spans 14 amino acids. The CDR3 region has the DNA TGTGCCAGCAGCACCGGGACAGGGGGACGCGAGCAGTACTTC. Translation: CASSTGTGGREQYF. Based on the CDR3 plus reference TRBV7-2 and TRBJ2-7, the full variable domain is GAGVSQSPSNKVTEKGKDVELRCDPISGHTALYWYRQSLGQGLEFLIYFQGNSAPDKSGLPSDRFSAERTGGSVSTLTIQRTQQEDSAVYLCASSTGTGGREQYFGPGTRLTVT.